Listed below are T cell receptor beta chains from one sample, sequenced in a study of blood T cells in healthy people across ages. Each CDR3 protein is one row after TCRdb ran MiXCR on the 5' RACE reads. Among some 800,000 distinct CDR3 sequences listed, around 42% were seen once. Sample: blood. These receptors were obtained from a man aged 55 to 69 in good health. The CDR3 runs from the conserved cysteine through the conserved F or W. The D gene is left open where the match is weak. Only part of the rows carry a size: once, few, many, or a class if the clone is expanded.

>TRBV14|.|15|.|TRBJ2-5
TGTGCCAGCAGCCAGGTCCAGGGGCCACAAGAGACCCAGTACTTC
CASSQVQGPQETQYF
>TRBV7-9|.|15|TRBD1|TRBJ2-1
TGTGCCAGCAGCCCAAGACAGGGTAATTTTGATGAGCAGTTCTTC
CASSPRQGNFDEQFF
>TRBV7-2|.|16|.|TRBJ1-4
TGTGCCAGCAGCTTAGAGGGGTCAGGACGAAATGAAAAACTGTTTTTT
CASSLEGSGRNEKLFF
>TRBV4-2|.|16|.|TRBJ2-5
TGTGCCAGCAGCCAAGAAAGGGCGGCCCAACAAGAGACCCAGTACTTC
CASSQERAAQQETQYF
>TRBV4-1|.|16|TRBD1|TRBJ2-5
TGCGCCAGCAGCCATACCTCCGGGACAGGGGGTTATGAGCAGTACTTC
CASSHTSGTGGYEQYF
>TRBV4-3|.|17|.|TRBJ2-1
TGCGCCAGCAGCCAAGATCCGGCCAGTAGCTCCTACAATGAGCAGTTCTTC
CASSQDPASSSYNEQFF
>TRBV27|few|13|TRBD1|TRBJ2-1
TGTGCCAGCAGCATGGGACAGGGGAATGAGCAGTTCTTC
CASSMGQGNEQFF
>TRBV5-1|.|15|.|TRBJ2-1
TGCGCCAGCAGCCTCGGACAGACGAGCTACAATGAGCAGTTCTTC
CASSLGQTSYNEQFF
>TRBV5-1|once|14|.|TRBJ2-5
TGCGCCAGCAGCCCCCTAGTTGGAGGAGAGACCCAGTACTTC
CASSPLVGGETQYF
>TRBV28|.|15|TRBD1|TRBJ1-6
TGTGCCAGCAGTTCCCCCGGGGCAGGGGGAGGTCCCCTCCACTTT
CASSSPGAGGGPLHF
>TRBV29-1|many|11|.|TRBJ2-7
TGCAGCTCTAGGGAGGGGGCGAGCGAGTACTTC
CSSREGASEYF
>TRBV10-3|.|15|TRBD1|TRBJ2-5
TGTGCCATCAGTGTCGGACAGGGGCACCAAGAGACCCAGTACTTC
CAISVGQGHQETQYF
>TRBV9|.|15|TRBD1|TRBJ2-7
TGTGCCAGCAGCGTAAACACAGGGGCAGCCTACGAGCAGTACTTC
CASSVNTGAAYEQYF
>TRBV4-1|.|15|.|TRBJ2-2
TGCGCCAGCAGCCAAGAGGGATTGGACACCGGGGAGCTGTTTTTT
CASSQEGLDTGELFF
>TRBV18|.|15|TRBD2|TRBJ2-1
TGTGCCAGCTCAACTCGGACTAGTAGGGGAAATGAGCAGTTCTTC
CASSTRTSRGNEQFF
>TRBV5-1|once|13|.|TRBJ2-2
TGCGCCAGCAGCTGGGCCGTTACCGGGGAGCTGTTTTTT
CASSWAVTGELFF
>TRBV4-3|.|15|.|TRBJ1-2
TGCGCCAGCAGCCAAGCAATCCGATCGGTTTTCGGCTACACCTTC
CASSQAIRSVFGYTF
>TRBV3-1|few|14|.|TRBJ2-5
TGTGCCAGCAGCATCAAAGGCGGAGCCGAGACCCAGTACTTC
CASSIKGGAETQYF
>TRBV20-1|.|15|.|TRBJ1-1
TGCAGTGCTAGGGGTGGGCAGACGTGGAGCACTGAAGCTTTCTTT
CSARGGQTWSTEAFF
>TRBV4-3|.|13|.|TRBJ2-5
TGCGCCAGCAGCCAACCCCATACGAGGGGGAGGTACTTC
CASSQPHTRGRYF
>TRBV12-3/TRBV12-4|.|13|.|TRBJ2-3
TGTGCCAGCAGATCGACAGACGTTTATACGCAGTATTTT
CASRSTDVYTQYF
>TRBV12-3/TRBV12-4|.|14|.|TRBJ2-1
TGTGCCAGCAGTTTCAAACTAGGAGTAAGTGAGCAGTTCTTC
CASSFKLGVSEQFF
>TRBV12-3/TRBV12-4|.|15|TRBD1|TRBJ2-1
TGTGCCAGCAGTACGACAGGGGGCTTCTACAATGAGCAGTTCTTC
CASSTTGGFYNEQFF
>TRBV7-9|.|16|TRBD2|TRBJ2-5
TGTGCCAACAGCTTAGCCGCGGGGGGGTACCAAGAGACCCAGTACTTC
CANSLAAGGYQETQYF
>TRBV7-2|.|14|.|TRBJ1-5
TGTGCCAGCAGCTTAGGGTCAGACAATCAGCCCCAGCATTTT
CASSLGSDNQPQHF
>TRBV29-1|.|14|TRBD1|TRBJ2-7
TGCAGCGTGGACCCGGGACAGGGTTCCTACGAGCAGTACTTC
CSVDPGQGSYEQYF
>TRBV4-3|few|17|.|TRBJ1-2
TGCGCCAGCAGCCAGGCAAAAGGGCAGGCCACCGGACATGGCTACACCTTC
CASSQAKGQATGHGYTF
>TRBV5-5|few|16|TRBD1|TRBJ1-5
TGTGCCAGCAGCTTGATTCCAGGACAGGTTAATCAGCCCCAGCATTTT
CASSLIPGQVNQPQHF
>TRBV7-9|.|15|TRBD1|TRBJ2-2
TGTGCCAGCAGCTTAGGGGACAGACTCACCGGGGAGCTGTTTTTT
CASSLGDRLTGELFF
>TRBV18|once|14|TRBD1|TRBJ1-2
TGTGCCAGCTCACCACCGGGACAGGGAAAAGGCTACACCTTC
CASSPPGQGKGYTF
>TRBV12-3/TRBV12-4|.|16|TRBD1|TRBJ1-5
TGTGCCAGCGCCCCGTCCCTTGGGACAGGGGCTCAGCCCCAGCATTTT
CASAPSLGTGAQPQHF
>TRBV28|.|12|.|TRBJ2-2
TGTGCCAGCAGTCAGGGTAGCGGGGAGCTGTTTTTT
CASSQGSGELFF
>TRBV10-3|once|16|TRBD1|TRBJ2-2
TGTGCCATCAGTGACCCGGACAGGGGATTGACCGGGGAGCTGTATTTT
CAISDPDRGLTGELYF
>TRBV7-2|.|15|TRBD1|TRBJ1-1
TGTGCCAGCAGCTTCCGGGACAGGAAGAACACTGAAGCTTTCTTT
CASSFRDRKNTEAFF
>TRBV7-2|.|14|.|TRBJ2-7
TGTGCCAGCACCGAGGCGGGAAGTTTCTACGAGCAGTACTTC
CASTEAGSFYEQYF
>TRBV6-2/TRBV6-3|once|14|TRBD1|TRBJ2-1
TGTGCCAGCAGTGACGGGACAGGTATCAACGAGCAGTTCTTC
CASSDGTGINEQFF